These T cell receptor beta chains were read from a single sample in a study of T cell responses to AZD1222 COVID-19 vaccine. The repertoire was sequenced with immunoSEQ multiplex PCR; TCRdb's copy has only in-frame clones and lacks some. The sample includes about 120,000 clones, just over 85% of them seen just once. The sample was peripheral blood, taken 28 days after the second AZD1222 dose. All receptors derive from an adult who received the AZD1222 COVID-19 vaccine. Both conserved end residues are part of each CDR3. Fields, in order: J gene, D gene, V gene, clone size, CDR3 DNA, CDR3 protein. D genes are given only for firm matches. The size entry is marked missing in some rows and otherwise reads once, few, many or a size class.

TRBJ1-6 - TRBV5-8 - TGTGCCAGCAGCTTCTTGAGCTCCTATAATTCACCCCTCCACTTT CASSFLSSYNSPLHF
TRBJ2-1 TRBD2 TRBV19 - TGTGCCAGTAGTAAGGCTAGCGGGAGCTCTGAGCAGTTCTTC CASSKASGSSEQFF
TRBJ2-7 TRBD2 TRBV20-1 once TGCAGTGCTAGTTCTAGCGGGGGGGCTAACGAGCAGTACTTC CSASSSGGANEQYF
TRBJ2-5 TRBD2 TRBV19 - TGTGCCAGTAAAAAGCGGGAGGGGAGACTGGGAGAGACCCAGTACTTC CASKKREGRLGETQYF
TRBJ1-2 - TRBV19 once TGTGCCAGTAGCCAAGCGGGGGACTATGGCTACACCTTC CASSQAGDYGYTF
TRBJ2-2 TRBD1 TRBV10-2 - TGCGCCAGCAGTGAGAACAGGGGTCTATCGGGCACCGGGGAGCTGTTTTTT CASSENRGLSGTGELFF
TRBJ1-1 - TRBV19 - TGTGCCAGTAGTATAGGACGGGAAGGCGCTGAAGCTTTCTTT CASSIGREGAEAFF
TRBJ2-2 - TRBV19 - TGTGCCAGTAGCATGCGCCGGGACCGTACATATTTCACCGGGGAGCTGTTTTTT CASSMRRDRTYFTGELFF
TRBJ1-1 - TRBV5-1 - TGCGCCAGCAGCTTGCAGGCCGAGAACACTGAAGCTTTCTTT CASSLQAENTEAFF
TRBJ1-2 TRBD1 TRBV18 - TGTGCCAGCTCACCAATCGGCTGGACAGGGAGCAACTATGGCTACACCTTC CASSPIGWTGSNYGYTF
TRBJ2-7 TRBD1 TRBV6-5 - TGTGCCAGCAGTTACTCCGGGACAGGAGAATACGAGCAGTACTTC CASSYSGTGEYEQYF
TRBJ2-7 - TRBV7-2 - TGTGCCAGCAGCAACCCAAGGCGGGAGCAGTACTTC CASSNPRREQYF
TRBJ1-4 - TRBV12-3/TRBV12-4 few TGTGCCAGCAGTAGAGGGTATGAAAAACTGTTTTTT CASSRGYEKLFF
TRBJ2-1 TRBD2 TRBV7-9 - TGTGCCAGCAGCACCGGGACTAGTGAAAATAGAGAGCAGTTCTTC CASSTGTSENREQFF
TRBJ1-2 TRBD1 TRBV4-2 - TGTGCCAGCAGCCAAGAGGTCGTCTTCGGACAGGGGGTTGTGGGGGGCTACACCTTC CASSQEVVFGQGVVGGYTF
TRBJ2-5 TRBD1 TRBV27 - TGTGCCAGCAGTTTAACAGGGGCTCCGGGGACCCAGTACTTC CASSLTGAPGTQYF
TRBJ1-3 - TRBV18 - TGTGCCAGCTCAGCATATACCTCTGGAAACACCATATATTTT CASSAYTSGNTIYF
TRBJ1-2 - TRBV12-3/TRBV12-4 - TGTGCCAGCAGCACTGGGGGCAACTATGGCTACACCTTC CASSTGGNYGYTF
TRBJ2-7 TRBD2 TRBV5-1 few TGCGCCAGCAGCTTGGATCTAGCGGGCGGAGAGCAGTACTTC CASSLDLAGGEQYF
TRBJ2-5 - TRBV28 - TGTGCCAGCAGTTTACGGAGGGAGACCCAGTACTTC CASSLRRETQYF
TRBJ1-5 - TRBV28 - TGTGCCAGCAGGACAGGAGTCAATCAGCCCCAGCATTTT CASRTGVNQPQHF
TRBJ2-7 - TRBV10-3 - TGTGCCATCAGTGAGCGACAGGCCTACGAGCAGTACTTC CAISERQAYEQYF
TRBJ1-2 TRBD1 TRBV4-1 - TGCGCCAGCAGCCAGGTCCTCGACAGGGATGAGGGCTACACCTTC CASSQVLDRDEGYTF
TRBJ1-3 TRBD1 TRBV29-1 - TGCAGCGCCACGGGACAGTTAGTTGGAAACACCATATATTTT CSATGQLVGNTIYF
TRBJ2-3 - TRBV19 - TGTGCCAGTACCGGGACGGGGTTAGATACGCAGTATTTT CASTGTGLDTQYF
TRBJ2-5 TRBD2 TRBV2 - TGTGCCAGCATATATCTGGGACTAGCGGACCAAGAGACCCAGTACTTC CASIYLGLADQETQYF
TRBJ2-7 - TRBV6-5 once TGTGCCAGCCAACGTGGGGGCAGCAGCTCCTACGAGCAGTACTTC CASQRGGSSSYEQYF
TRBJ1-1 - TRBV5-1 - TGCGCCAGCAGCTTCAGGATAGGCACTGAAGCTTTCTTT CASSFRIGTEAFF
TRBJ1-1 - TRBV11-3 - TGTGCCAGCTCCTGGGCCGAGAACACTGAAGCTTTCTTT CASSWAENTEAFF
TRBJ1-1 - TRBV19 - TGTGCCAGTAGTATAGTTCCGGGCGGCACTGAAGCTTTCTTT CASSIVPGGTEAFF
TRBJ2-3 - TRBV9 - TGTGCCAGCAGCGAGACCTGGGGCCCTTCTACGCAGTATTTT CASSETWGPSTQYF
TRBJ1-2 - TRBV12-3/TRBV12-4 - TGTGCCAGCAGTTTATCTAACAGCTATGGCTACACCTTC CASSLSNSYGYTF
TRBJ1-5 TRBD1 TRBV18 once TGTGCCAGCTCAGCCCAGGGGGCGAGTCTTGGTCAGCCCCAGCATTTT CASSAQGASLGQPQHF
TRBJ2-3 TRBD1 TRBV27 - TGTGCCAGCAGTCCGAGACAGGGGGCAGATACGCAGTATTTT CASSPRQGADTQYF
TRBJ2-7 TRBD2 TRBV19 - TGTGCCAGCCTTTCGACGGCGGGAGGGCCGGGTGAGCAGTACTTC CASLSTAGGPGEQYF
TRBJ1-1 TRBD1 TRBV9 - TGTGCCAGCAGCGTAGCCGGGACAGCGAACACTGAAGCTTTCTTT CASSVAGTANTEAFF
TRBJ2-6 - TRBV7-8 - TGTGCCAGCAGCTCTACCCCGGGGGCGGGGGCCAACGTCCTGACTTTC CASSSTPGAGANVLTF
TRBJ2-3 - TRBV28 - TGTGCCAGCAGCTATAGCGTTAGCACAGATACGCAGTATTTT CASSYSVSTDTQYF
TRBJ2-2 TRBD2 TRBV10-3 - TGTGCCAGACTAGCGGTAAAGAACACCGGGGAGCTGTTTTTT CARLAVKNTGELFF
TRBJ2-2 - TRBV19 - TGTGCCAGTACCTACGGTAGACTCACCGGGGAGCTGTTTTTT CASTYGRLTGELFF
TRBJ1-5 - TRBV29-1 - TGCAGCGTATCCGGGACCGCCAATCAGCCCCAGCATTTT CSVSGTANQPQHF
TRBJ2-3 TRBD2 TRBV9 - TGTGCCAGCAGCGGCCGAGGAAGCGGGAGGGCCCTTTTGCAGACAGATACGCAGTATTTT CASSGRGSGRALLQTDTQYF
TRBJ2-5 - TRBV7-6 once TGTGCCAGCAGCCTACGACTAGTCCAAGAGACCCAGTACTTC CASSLRLVQETQYF
TRBJ2-3 TRBD2 TRBV7-2 few TGTGCCAGCAGCTTATCTAGCGGGGGGGCTTGGGATACGCAGTATTTT CASSLSSGGAWDTQYF